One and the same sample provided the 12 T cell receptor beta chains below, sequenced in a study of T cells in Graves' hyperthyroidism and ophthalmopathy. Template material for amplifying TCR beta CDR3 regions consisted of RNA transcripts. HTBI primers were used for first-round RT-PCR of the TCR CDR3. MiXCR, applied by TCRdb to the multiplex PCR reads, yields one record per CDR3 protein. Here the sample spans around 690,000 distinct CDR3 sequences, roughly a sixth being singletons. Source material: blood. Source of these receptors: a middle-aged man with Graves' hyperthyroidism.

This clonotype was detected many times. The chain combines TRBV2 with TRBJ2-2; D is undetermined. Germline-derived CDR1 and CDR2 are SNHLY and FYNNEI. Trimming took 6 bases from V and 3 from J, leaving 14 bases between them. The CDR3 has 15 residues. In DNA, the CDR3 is TGTGCCAGCAGAGTTCAGCTCACACACACCGGGGAGCTGTTTTTT. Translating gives CASRVQLTHTGELFF.

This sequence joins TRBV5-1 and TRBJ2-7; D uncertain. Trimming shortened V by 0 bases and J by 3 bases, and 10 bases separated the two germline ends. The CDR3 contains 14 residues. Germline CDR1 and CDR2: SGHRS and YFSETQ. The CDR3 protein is CASSLGQPLYEQYF. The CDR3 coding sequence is TGCGCCAGCAGCTTGGGTCAACCCCTCTACGAGCAGTACTTC.

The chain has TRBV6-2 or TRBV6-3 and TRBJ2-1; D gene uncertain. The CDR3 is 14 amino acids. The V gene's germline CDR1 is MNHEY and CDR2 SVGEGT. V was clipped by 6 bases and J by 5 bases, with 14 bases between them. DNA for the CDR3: TGTGCCAGCAGGGGTGCGGCAGGCCACAATGAGCAGTTCTTC. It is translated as CASRGAAGHNEQFF.

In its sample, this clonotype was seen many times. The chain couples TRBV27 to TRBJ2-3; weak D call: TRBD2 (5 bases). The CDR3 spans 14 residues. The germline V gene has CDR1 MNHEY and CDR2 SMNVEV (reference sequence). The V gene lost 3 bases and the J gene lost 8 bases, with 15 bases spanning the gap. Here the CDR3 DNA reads TGTGCCAGCAGTTTGAGCCCGGGAATTGGTACGCAGTATTTT. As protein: CASSLSPGIGTQYF.

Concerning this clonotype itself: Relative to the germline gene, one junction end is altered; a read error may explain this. Written as DNA, the CDR3 is TGTGCCGGCAGCCAAGCCCCGGGACAGGGGTTCTATGAGCAGTTCTTC. It is translated as CAGSQAPGQGFYEQFF. V gene TRBV7-6 combines with J gene TRBJ2-1; 10 positions agree with TRBD1. Per the germline V gene, CDR1 is SGHVS and CDR2 is FNYEAQ. The CDR3 extends over 16 amino acids.

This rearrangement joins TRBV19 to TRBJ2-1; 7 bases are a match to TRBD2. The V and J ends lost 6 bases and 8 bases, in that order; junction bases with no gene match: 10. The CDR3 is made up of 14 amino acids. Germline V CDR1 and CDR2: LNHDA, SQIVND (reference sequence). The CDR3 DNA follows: TGTGCCAGTAGCCCCACCGGGAGGATAGATGAGCAGTTCTTC. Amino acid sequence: CASSPTGRIDEQFF.

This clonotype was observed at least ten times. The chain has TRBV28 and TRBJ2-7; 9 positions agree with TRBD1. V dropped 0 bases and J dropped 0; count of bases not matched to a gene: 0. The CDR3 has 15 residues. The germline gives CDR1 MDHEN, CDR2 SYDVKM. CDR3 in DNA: TGTGCCAGCAGTTTATGGACAGGGGGCTCCTACGAGCAGTACTTC. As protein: CASSLWTGGSYEQYF.

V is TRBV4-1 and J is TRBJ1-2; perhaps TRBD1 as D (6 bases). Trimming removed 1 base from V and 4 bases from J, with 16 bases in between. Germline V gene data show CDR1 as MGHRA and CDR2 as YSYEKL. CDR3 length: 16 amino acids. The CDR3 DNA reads TGCGCCAGCAGCCAAGGACAGGAAAGAGGTCTCTATGGCTACACCTTC. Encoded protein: CASSQGQERGLYGYTF.

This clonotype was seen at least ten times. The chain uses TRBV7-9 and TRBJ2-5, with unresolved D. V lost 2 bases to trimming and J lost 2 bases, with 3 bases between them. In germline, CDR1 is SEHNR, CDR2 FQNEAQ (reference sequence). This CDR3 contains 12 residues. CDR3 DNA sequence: TGTGCCAGCAGCTTAATGCAAGAGACCCAGTACTTC. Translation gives CASSLMQETQYF.

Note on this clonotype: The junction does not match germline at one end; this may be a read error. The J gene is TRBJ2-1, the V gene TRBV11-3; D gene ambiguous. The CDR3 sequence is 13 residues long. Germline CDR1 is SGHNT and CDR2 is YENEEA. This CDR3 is CASSLPNHNEQFF. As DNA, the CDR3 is TGTGCCAGCAGCCTACCTAACCACAACGAGCAGTTCTTC.

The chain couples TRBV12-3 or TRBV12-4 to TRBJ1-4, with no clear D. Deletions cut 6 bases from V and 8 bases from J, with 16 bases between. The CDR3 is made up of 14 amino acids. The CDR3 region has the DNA TGTGCCAGCAGCCAAGCATCGGTGCTAGAAAAACTGTTTTTT. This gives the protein CASSQASVLEKLFF.

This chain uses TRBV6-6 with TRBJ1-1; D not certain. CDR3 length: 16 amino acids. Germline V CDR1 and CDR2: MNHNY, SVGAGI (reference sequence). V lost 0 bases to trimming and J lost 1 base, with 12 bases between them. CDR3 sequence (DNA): TGTGCCAGCAGTTACTCGTTAACCGCTAAGAACACTGAAGCTTTCTTT. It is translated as CASSYSLTAKNTEAFF.